The rows below give T cell receptor beta chains drawn from one sample of a study of blood T cells in healthy people across ages. TCRdb itself ran the 5' RACE reads through MiXCR, one entry per CDR3 protein. This table has 580,000 or so distinct CDR3 sequences, 47% appearing once. Sequencing was done on a sample of blood. Every receptor here comes from a man older than 75 in good health. The CDR3 runs from the conserved cysteine through the conserved F or W. Each record gives: D gene, clone size, J gene, V gene, CDR3 DNA, CDR3 protein. The D gene is left open where the match is weak. Clone size appears in some rows only: once, few, many, or a class for an expanded clone.

>TRBD2|.|TRBJ2-7|TRBV4-1
TGCGCCAGCAGCCAAGAAAGTGGCGGGACTAGCGACAAGTCGTACGAGCAGTACTTC
CASSQESGGTSDKSYEQYF
>TRBD2|few|TRBJ2-1|TRBV29-1
TGCAGCGGCGGGACTACGATCAACAATGAGCAGTTCTTC
CSGGTTINNEQFF
>.|.|TRBJ1-4|TRBV6-6
TGTGCCAGTTTTGCGTTTAATGAAAAACTGTTTTTT
CASFAFNEKLFF
>TRBD2|many|TRBJ2-1|TRBV6-2/TRBV6-3
TGTGCCAGCAGTTACTCGACGATACTAGCGGGGGGAAATGAGCAGTTCTTC
CASSYSTILAGGNEQFF
>.|.|TRBJ2-5|TRBV4-3
TGCGCCAGCAGCCAAGATCTGGGGCCAGGGGAGACCCAGTACTTC
CASSQDLGPGETQYF
>.|.|TRBJ2-2|TRBV18
TGTGCCAGCTCCCTACTAACGGGGACGAACATCGGGGAGCTGTTTTTT
CASSLLTGTNIGELFF
>.|few|TRBJ1-2|TRBV29-1
TGCAGCGTTGGGGACGGAACTTATGGCTACACCTTC
CSVGDGTYGYTF
>TRBD2|few|TRBJ2-3|TRBV7-2
TGTGCCAGCAGCTTGCAGCCAAAACTAGCGGGGGAAACCTTAGATACGCAGTATTTT
CASSLQPKLAGETLDTQYF
>.|.|TRBJ2-3|TRBV12-3/TRBV12-4
TGTGCCAGCCGTAATTGGGGGGACCTTGAAGATACGCAGTATTTT
CASRNWGDLEDTQYF
>TRBD1|.|TRBJ2-1|TRBV25-1
TGTGCCAGCAGTCACACCGGGACAGGGAACAATGAGCAGTTCTTC
CASSHTGTGNNEQFF
>.|.|TRBJ2-3|TRBV28
TGTGCCAGCAACGATAGGGACACAGATACGCAGTATTTT
CASNDRDTDTQYF
>.|.|TRBJ2-3|TRBV25-1
TGTGCCAGCAGTGAATTAGAGGCAACTAGCAGAGATACGCAGTATTTT
CASSELEATSRDTQYF
>.|.|TRBJ2-2|TRBV29-1
TGCAGCGTTGAAGATAATTGGGTGGCCGGGGAGCTGTTTTTT
CSVEDNWVAGELFF
>.|.|TRBJ2-7|TRBV7-6
TGTGCCAGCAGCTTAGCGTTCGAGGGTAACGAGCAGTACTTC
CASSLAFEGNEQYF
>TRBD1|few|TRBJ2-5|TRBV6-5
TGTGCCAGCAGTAGAGGGACAGGAGGAACGGAGACCCAGTACTTC
CASSRGTGGTETQYF
>.|.|TRBJ2-3|TRBV7-3
TGTGCCAGCAGCAGGGGTGGGTGGACAGATACGCAGTACTTT
CASSRGGWTDTQYF
>TRBD1|.|TRBJ2-5|TRBV20-1
TGCAGTGCTCATTTACGAGAGACAGGGGAAGAGACCCAGTACTTC
CSAHLRETGEETQYF
>.|.|TRBJ2-3|TRBV4-3
TGCGCCAGCAGCCAAGAGGGGACTCGCCCCACAGATACGCAGTATTTT
CASSQEGTRPTDTQYF
>.|.|TRBJ2-7|TRBV4-3
TGCGCCAGCAGCCAAGGCGCACCGACCGCGCCCTACGAGCAGTACTTC
CASSQGAPTAPYEQYF
>TRBD1|.|TRBJ1-2|TRBV6-2/TRBV6-3
TGTGCCAGCAGTTACTCGAGCGGACAGGGGATCTATGGCTACACCTTC
CASSYSSGQGIYGYTF
>.|few|TRBJ1-5|TRBV20-1
TGCAGTGCTAGAGAAGGAGCGAGCAGTCAGCCCCAGCATTTT
CSAREGASSQPQHF
>TRBD1|.|TRBJ2-3|TRBV20-1
TGCAGTGCTAGACCCGGCCCAGGGGGTTACGATACGCAGTATTTT
CSARPGPGGYDTQYF
>.|.|TRBJ1-2|TRBV2
TGTGCCAGCAGGGACAGACAGTATAACTATGGCTACACCTTC
CASRDRQYNYGYTF
>.|few|TRBJ2-6|TRBV2
TGTGCCAGCACTGTTTACGCCTCCTCTGGGGCCAACGTCCTGACTTTC
CASTVYASSGANVLTF
>TRBD1|few|TRBJ1-2|TRBV10-3
TGTGCCAAAAGCCCGGGACAGGGGCTTGGGGGCTACACCTTC
CAKSPGQGLGGYTF
>.|.|TRBJ2-6|TRBV14
TGTGCCAGCAGCCGAGTCTCTCTCGACAGCTCTGGGGCCAACGTCCTGACTTTC
CASSRVSLDSSGANVLTF
>.|.|TRBJ1-2|TRBV20-1
TGCAGTGCCGCTCCGATCCCAGTCGGCTATGGCTACACCTTC
CSAAPIPVGYGYTF
>.|few|TRBJ2-3|TRBV7-3
TGTGCCAGCGCCGACGGTCGCACAGATACGCAGTATTTT
CASADGRTDTQYF
>TRBD1|.|TRBJ1-2|TRBV7-2
TGTGCCAGCAGCTTAGCATCGGGACAGGGCCTGTATGGCTACACCTTC
CASSLASGQGLYGYTF
>TRBD2|.|TRBJ2-5|TRBV20-1
TGCAGTGCTCCCATAGCGGGCCTCGGCGAGACCCAGTACTTC
CSAPIAGLGETQYF
>TRBD1|few|TRBJ2-7|TRBV6-5
TGTGCCAGCAGTTACTCGGGACAGGGGGAGTACGAGCAGTACTTC
CASSYSGQGEYEQYF
>TRBD1|.|TRBJ1-5|TRBV20-1
TGCAGTGCTAGAGCCCCAGGGGGGGCAACGGAGAATCAGCCCCAGCATTTT
CSARAPGGATENQPQHF
>.|.|TRBJ1-2|TRBV9
TGTGCCAGCAGCTCGGGGGGGGCTACTAACTATGGCTACACCTTC
CASSSGGATNYGYTF
>.|.|TRBJ2-3|TRBV7-2
TGTGCCAGCAGCCCCCGACTAAACACAGATACGCAGTATTTT
CASSPRLNTDTQYF
>TRBD1|.|TRBJ2-7|TRBV10-3
TGTGCCATCAGTGAGTCGACAGGGGGCTCCTACGAGCAGTACTTC
CAISESTGGSYEQYF
>TRBD1|.|TRBJ1-2|TRBV5-1
TGCGCCAGCGGACTGACAACAGGGGTGACTAACTATGGCTACACCTTC
CASGLTTGVTNYGYTF
>TRBD2|few|TRBJ2-3|TRBV30
TGTGCCTGGAGTGTACGGGAGGTCGGCACAGATACGCAGTATTTT
CAWSVREVGTDTQYF